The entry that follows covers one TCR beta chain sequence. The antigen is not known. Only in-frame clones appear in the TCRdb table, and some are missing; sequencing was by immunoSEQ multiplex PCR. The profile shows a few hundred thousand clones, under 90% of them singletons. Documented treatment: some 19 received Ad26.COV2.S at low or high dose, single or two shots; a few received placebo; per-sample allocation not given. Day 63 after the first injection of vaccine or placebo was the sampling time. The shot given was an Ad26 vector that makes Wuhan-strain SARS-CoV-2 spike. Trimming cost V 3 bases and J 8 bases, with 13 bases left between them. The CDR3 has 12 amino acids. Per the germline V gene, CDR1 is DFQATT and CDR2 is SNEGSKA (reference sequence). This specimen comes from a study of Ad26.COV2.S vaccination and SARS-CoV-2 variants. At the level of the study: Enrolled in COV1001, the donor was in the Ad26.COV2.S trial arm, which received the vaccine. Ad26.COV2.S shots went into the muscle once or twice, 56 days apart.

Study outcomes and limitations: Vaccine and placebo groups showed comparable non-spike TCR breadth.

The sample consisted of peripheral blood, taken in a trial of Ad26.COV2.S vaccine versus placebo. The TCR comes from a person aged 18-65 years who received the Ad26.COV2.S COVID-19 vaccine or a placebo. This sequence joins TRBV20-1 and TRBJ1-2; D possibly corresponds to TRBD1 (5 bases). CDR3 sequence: CSASSLPGGYTF. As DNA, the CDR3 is TGCAGTGCTAGTTCCCTCCCAGGGGGCTACACCTTC.